This T cell receptor beta chain is drawn from a study of shared clonotypes between healthy human individuals. In the study overall: Three CD4 naive, three CD4 memory, two CD8 naive and one CD8 memory plate were used per donor. Study-level results: The study found about 5.1% of naive CD4 clonotypes shared across a handful of donors.

The naive CD8 population came from CD45RO-negative cells selected for CCR7, without terminally differentiated effector memory CD45RA+ cells. This CDR3 spans 15 amino acids. Germline V lookup: CDR1 MDHEN, CDR2 SYDVKM. V gave up 6 bases and J gave up 3 bases, with 18 bases separating them. Repertoires were generated with immunoSEQ multiplex PCR, while TCRdb's copy carries only in-frame clones and drops some. The sample has about 2,100,000 clones, about 93% seen once. A word on this clone: Its antigen is as yet unknown.

What was sequenced was naive CD8+ T cells from PBMCs. The chain combines TRBV28 with TRBJ2-7; no clear D. This clonotype was sampled from a man aged 18 to 29 in good health. Some clones in this sample may be carry-over from other donors' samples. The CDR3 sequence: CASSPLIGVSYEQYF. The CDR3 DNA is TGTGCCAGCAGCCCCCTGATTGGAGTTAGCTACGAGCAGTACTTC. Based on the CDR3 plus reference TRBV28 and TRBJ2-7, the full variable domain is DVKVTQSSRYLVKRTGEKVFLECVQDMDHENMFWYRQDPGLGLRLIYFSYDVKMKEKGDIPEGYSVSREKKERFSLILESASTNQTSMYLCASSPLIGVSYEQYFGPGTRLTVT.